This TCR beta chain was retrieved from a study of T cells in localized non-small cell lung cancer. Study-wide results and limits: Adjacent uninvolved lung tissue had the highest T cell clonality, exceeding tumor. With higher T cell density in blood came longer overall survival. Heterogeneity cannot be ruled out, as sequencing used one tumor region only.

Libraries were prepared by immunoSEQ multiplex PCR; TCRdb keeps only in-frame clonotypes and omits some of them. Of about 56,000 clones in the sample, just over 85% were seen once. This clone was seen just once. Its target is not known. CDR1 is LNHDA and CDR2 is SQIVND in the germline V gene (reference sequence). The CDR3 length is 13 residues. V was clipped by 5 bases and J by 10 bases, with 17 bases between them. The specimen comprised peripheral blood, sampled before any cancer treatment. This chain connects TRBV19 to TRBJ1-1, with D unresolved. The receptor was isolated from a woman aged 35 to 75 with stage I lung adenocarcinoma. CDR3 bases: TGTGCCAGTAGTTATGGCCCAAGGGTGGTAGCTTTCTTT. This codes for CASSYGPRVVAFF.